The rows below give T cell receptor beta chains drawn from one sample of a study of blood T cells in healthy people across ages. Each CDR3 protein gets one entry after TCRdb re-called the 5' RACE reads with MiXCR. In the table there are hundreds of thousands of distinct CDR3 sequences, 56% of which are singletons. The sample was blood. These receptors were obtained from a man aged 40-50 years in good health. Both conserved end residues are part of each CDR3. Each record gives: V gene, J gene, clone size, D gene, CDR3 protein, CDR3 DNA. A D gene is named only where the DNA matches it firmly. Clone size, where shown, is once, few, many, or a class for clones that have expanded.

TRBV7-2	TRBJ1-5	few	.	CASTTNSNQPQHF	TGTGCCAGCACCACTAATAGCAATCAGCCCCAGCATTTT
TRBV5-1	TRBJ2-5	.	.	CASSLDDPQETQYF	TGCGCCAGCAGCTTGGACGACCCCCAAGAGACCCAGTACTTC
TRBV4-2	TRBJ2-1	few	.	CASSWGTEQFF	TGTGCCAGCAGCTGGGGGACTGAGCAGTTCTTC
TRBV7-2	TRBJ1-6	.	.	CASRLLGDSPLHF	TGTGCCAGCAGACTGCTAGGGGATTCACCCCTCCACTTT
TRBV10-3	TRBJ2-7	.	.	CATALFYEQYF	TGTGCCACCGCCTTATTCTACGAGCAGTACTTC
TRBV20-1	TRBJ2-3	.	.	CSARVSSVTSTDTQYF	TGCAGTGCTAGAGTATCGAGTGTTACTAGCACAGATACGCAGTATTTT
TRBV7-3	TRBJ1-2	.	.	CASSLTAGAQGGYTF	TGTGCCAGCAGCTTAACCGCGGGGGCCCAGGGGGGCTACACCTTC
TRBV4-2	TRBJ1-4	few	TRBD1	CASSQERTGREEKLFF	TGTGCCAGCAGCCAAGAGAGGACAGGTCGCGAGGAAAAACTGTTTTTT
TRBV28	TRBJ2-3	.	TRBD2	CASSIPHWGGRTDTQYF	TGTGCCAGCAGTATACCCCACTGGGGGGGTCGCACAGATACGCAGTATTTT
TRBV28	TRBJ2-7	once	TRBD1	CAHRARTWGQHFFYEQYF	TGTGCCCACCGGGCTAGAACGTGGGGACAGCACTTTTTCTACGAGCAGTACTTC
TRBV7-2	TRBJ2-1	few	.	CASSRSGQHSYNEQFF	TGTGCCAGCAGCCGTTCGGGACAACACTCCTACAATGAGCAGTTCTTC
TRBV29-1	TRBJ2-5	.	.	CSGTHQETQYF	TGCAGCGGGACCCACCAAGAGACCCAGTACTTC
TRBV27	TRBJ2-1	few	.	CASSSPGQLVNEQFF	TGTGCCAGCAGTTCCCCAGGGCAATTGGTAAATGAGCAGTTCTTC
TRBV3-1	TRBJ1-2	.	.	CASSQQLQGFGYTF	TGTGCCAGCAGCCAACAACTGCAGGGGTTTGGCTACACCTTC
TRBV21-1	TRBJ1-1	.	.	CASSNRDPGNTEAFF	TGTGCCAGCAGCAATAGGGACCCAGGGAACACTGAAGCTTTCTTT
TRBV3-1	TRBJ1-5	.	.	CASSLGGIDQPQHF	TGTGCCAGCAGCCTGGGGGGGATCGATCAGCCCCAGCATTTT
TRBV3-1	TRBJ2-3	.	TRBD2	CASSHQLAGGLDTQYF	TGTGCCAGCAGCCACCAACTAGCGGGAGGGTTAGATACGCAGTATTTT
TRBV7-3	TRBJ2-1	.	.	CASSPGTVNNEQFF	TGTGCCAGCAGCCCAGGGACGGTCAACAATGAGCAGTTCTTC
TRBV7-3	TRBJ2-1	few	.	CASSSRGRTRDEQFF	TGTGCCAGCAGCTCCCGAGGCAGGACACGGGATGAGCAGTTCTTC
TRBV7-8	TRBJ2-7	once	.	CASSLRTNYEQYF	TGTGCCAGCAGCTTACGAACAAATTACGAGCAGTACTTC